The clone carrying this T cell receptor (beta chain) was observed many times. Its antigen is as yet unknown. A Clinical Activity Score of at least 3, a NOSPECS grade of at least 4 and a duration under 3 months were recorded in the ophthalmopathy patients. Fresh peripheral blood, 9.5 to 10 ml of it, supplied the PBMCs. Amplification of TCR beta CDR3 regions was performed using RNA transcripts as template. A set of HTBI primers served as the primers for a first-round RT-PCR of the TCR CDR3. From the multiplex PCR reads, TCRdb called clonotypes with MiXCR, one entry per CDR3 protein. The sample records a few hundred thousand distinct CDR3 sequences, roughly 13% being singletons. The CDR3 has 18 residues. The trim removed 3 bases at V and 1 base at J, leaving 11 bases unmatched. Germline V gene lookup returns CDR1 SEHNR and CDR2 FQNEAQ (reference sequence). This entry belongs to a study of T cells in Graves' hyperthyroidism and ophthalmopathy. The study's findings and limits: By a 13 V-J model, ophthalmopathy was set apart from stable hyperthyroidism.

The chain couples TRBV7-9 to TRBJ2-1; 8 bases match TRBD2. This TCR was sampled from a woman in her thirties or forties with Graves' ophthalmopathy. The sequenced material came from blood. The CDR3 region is CASSFGSGSVWSYNEQFF. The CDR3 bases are TGTGCCAGCAGCTTCGGGAGCGGGAGCGTTTGGTCCTACAATGAGCAGTTCTTC. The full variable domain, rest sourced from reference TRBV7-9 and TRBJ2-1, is DTGVSQNPRHKITKRGQNVTFRCDPISEHNRLYWYRQTLGQGPEFLTYFQNEAQLEKSRLLSDRFSAERPKGSFSTLEIQRTEQGDSAMYLCASSFGSGSVWSYNEQFFGPGTRLTVL.